These 20 T cell receptor beta chains share one sample of origin, sequenced in a study of tumor-infiltrating lymphocytes in localized non-small cell lung cancer. Sequencing used immunoSEQ multiplex PCR; TCRdb keeps in-frame clones, though not all of them. This table has nearly 9,500 clones, approximately 84% appearing once. Sequenced material: uninvolved lung tissue not adjacent to the tumor. These receptor sequences come from a human donor with non-small cell lung cancer.

This clone was found a few times. The chain carries TRBV7-6 and TRBJ2-7; D not certain. The germline V gene has CDR1 SGHVS and CDR2 FNYEAQ. CDR3 length equals 15 residues. V was pared by 4 bases and J by 2 bases, with 15 bases between. Here the CDR3 reads CASSSDLGFTYEQYF. In DNA form, the CDR3 reads TGTGCCAGCAGCTCCGATCTTGGCTTTACCTACGAGCAGTACTTC.

The chain couples TRBV5-1 to TRBJ2-3; weak D call: TRBD1 (6 bases). Looked up from germline, CDR1 is SGHRS and CDR2 is YFSETQ. The CDR3 consists of 14 residues. Trimming left V 2 bases short and J 2 bases short, with 9 bases between. The CDR3 loop is CASSFRQATDTQYF. In nucleotides, the CDR3 is TGCGCCAGCAGCTTTAGACAGGCCACAGATACGCAGTATTTT.

This chain links TRBV7-9 with TRBJ1-5, with D hard to call. Germline CDR1 SEHNR, CDR2 FQNEAQ (reference sequence). CDR3 length: 14 amino acids. The V and J ends lost 5 bases and 0 bases respectively, with 8 bases between them. DNA of the CDR3: TGTGCCAGCAGCCCTCTTTATAGCAATCAGCCCCAGCATTTT. Its translation: CASSPLYSNQPQHF.

This rearrangement joins TRBV7-2 to TRBJ1-5; tentatively, D is TRBD1 (5 bases). V dropped 2 bases and J dropped 5 bases, with 7 bases sitting between them. Per the germline V gene, CDR1 is SGHTA and CDR2 is FQGNSA. The CDR3 is 13 residues long. The CDR3: CASSLQGYQPQHF. In DNA form, the CDR3 reads TGTGCCAGCAGCTTACAGGGTTATCAGCCCCAGCATTTT.

This clone has only a few counts. This rearrangement joins TRBV4-2 to TRBJ1-1; TRBD1 aligns across 7 bases. The CDR3 has 16 amino acids. The trim removed 4 bases at V and 4 bases at J, leaving 12 bases unmatched. CDR1 LGHNA and CDR2 YNFKEQ come from the germline V gene. CDR3 loop: CASSPRTRDSATEAFF. The CDR3 bases are TGTGCCAGCAGCCCACGTACCCGGGACAGCGCCACTGAAGCTTTCTTT.

The chain combines TRBV30 with TRBJ1-1; tentatively, D is TRBD1 (5 bases). Trimming cost V 3 bases and J 2 bases, with 13 bases left between them. The V gene's germline CDR1 is GTSNPN and CDR2 SVGIG (reference sequence). This CDR3 is 14 amino acids long. This CDR3 is CAWRWGTLNTEAFF. The CDR3 region has the DNA TGTGCCTGGAGATGGGGCACACTTAACACTGAAGCTTTCTTT.

The rearrangement links TRBV2 to TRBJ1-3; 7 bases align to TRBD1. The ends lost 6 bases at V and 7 bases at J; junction bases unmatched: 3. The germline V gene encodes CDR1 SNHLY and CDR2 FYNNEI. The CDR3 length is 12 residues. CDR3 region: CASSVQGNTIYF. Written as DNA, the CDR3 is TGTGCCAGCAGCGTACAGGGGAACACCATATATTTT.

V usage is TRBV7-9 and J usage is TRBJ2-7; a weak D match, TRBD2 (6 bases). CDR3 length equals 13 residues. V dropped 4 bases and J dropped 6 bases, with 13 bases sitting between them. Germline V gives CDR1 SEHNR, CDR2 FQNEAQ (reference sequence). The chain's CDR3 is CASSSGDFGEQYF. The CDR3, as DNA: TGTGCCAGCAGCTCTGGGGACTTCGGCGAGCAGTACTTC. Full variable domain (remainder filled in from reference TRBV7-9 and TRBJ2-7): DTGVSQNPRHKITKRGQNVTFRCDPISEHNRLYWYRQTLGQGPEFLTYFQNEAQLEKSRLLSDRFSAERPKGSFSTLEIQRTEQGDSAMYLCASSSGDFGEQYFGPGTRLTVT.

V usage is TRBV10-1 and J usage is TRBJ1-1; D is uncertain. This CDR3 region has 13 residues. Germline values: CDR1 WNHNN, CDR2 SYGVQD (reference sequence). Trimming left V 1 base short and J 0 bases short, with 3 bases between. The CDR3 reads CASSELMNTEAFF. The CDR3 nucleotides are TGCGCCAGCAGTGAGTTGATGAACACTGAAGCTTTCTTT.

The chain recombines TRBV10-3 with TRBJ2-3; 9 nucleotides align to TRBD1. This CDR3 has 16 amino acids. CDR1 is ENHRY, CDR2 SYGVKD, per germline. Unmatched junction bases numbered 8, after V lost 4 bases and J lost 3 bases. The CDR3 coding sequence is TGTGCCATCAGTGCGGGACAGGGTGGGCGGACAGATACGCAGTATTTT. This gives the protein CAISAGQGGRTDTQYF.

J is TRBJ2-1 and V is TRBV9, with TRBD2 matching over 10 bases. Germline values: CDR1 SGDLS, CDR2 YYNGEE. The ends lost 0 bases at V and 9 bases at J; junction bases unmatched: 6. This CDR3 contains 15 residues. In DNA form, the CDR3 reads TGTGCCAGCAGCGTAGCCCTAGCGGGAGAGGCTGAGCAGTTCTTC. Translation gives CASSVALAGEAEQFF.

This clone has just one count. The chain employs TRBV9 and TRBJ1-1, with D uncertain. The CDR3 covers 13 residues. Between the trimmed V and J ends, which lost 0 bases and 6 bases, there was a span of 9 bases. CDR1 is SGDLS and CDR2 is YYNGEE in the germline V gene. CDR3 loop: CASSVVMDSEAFF. In DNA form, the CDR3 reads TGTGCCAGCAGCGTAGTAATGGATTCTGAAGCTTTCTTT.

The V gene is TRBV6-6, the J gene TRBJ2-3, with 8 bases that match TRBD1. J gave up 4 bases and V 0 bases, and 3 bases lay outside the gene matches. Germline assignment: CDR1 MNHNY and CDR2 SVGAGI (reference sequence). This CDR3 contains 15 residues. CDR3 coding DNA: TGTGCCAGCAGTTACTCGAGGACAGGGTCAGATACGCAGTATTTT. It yields the protein CASSYSRTGSDTQYF.

This clone was seen more than once but under ten times. This chain connects TRBV28 to TRBJ2-1; 9 bases fit TRBD2. Germline CDR1 reads MDHEN; CDR2 reads SYDVKM. There are 17 residues in the CDR3. V shed 4 bases and J 7 bases; nucleotides not matched to a gene: 14. The CDR3 here is CASSSPPAGGLGNEQFF. The CDR3 DNA reads TGTGCCAGCAGTTCCCCCCCAGCGGGAGGTTTGGGGAATGAGCAGTTCTTC.

The rearrangement uses TRBV4-3 and TRBJ2-7; 9 nucleotides line up with TRBD1. The V and J ends lost 0 bases and 3 bases, in that order; junction bases with no gene match: 3. Germline lookup yields CDR1 LGHNA and CDR2 YSLEER. The CDR3 loop spans 15 amino acids. The CDR3: CASSQDQTGGYEQYF. The CDR3, as DNA: TGCGCCAGCAGCCAAGATCAGACAGGGGGCTACGAGCAGTACTTC.

The chain combines TRBV7-3 with TRBJ2-1; 7 nucleotides line up with TRBD2. The trim removed 0 bases at V and 10 bases at J, leaving 0 bases unmatched. Germline V gene data show CDR1 as SGHTA and CDR2 as FQGTGA. The CDR3 contains 12 residues. CDR3 sequence reads: CASSLTGGEQFF. CDR3 coding DNA: TGTGCCAGCAGCTTAACCGGGGGGGAGCAGTTCTTC.

The rearrangement uses TRBV27 and TRBJ2-7; 7 nucleotides agree with TRBD1. This CDR3 has 16 residues. The V segment lost 6 bases and the J segment 5 bases; nucleotides outside the gene matches: 16. Germline assignment: CDR1 MNHEY and CDR2 SMNVEV (reference sequence). This chain's CDR3 is CASRDQGQRRSHEQYF. The CDR3 coding sequence is TGTGCCAGCAGGGACCAGGGACAGCGAAGGAGTCACGAGCAGTACTTC.

The chain has TRBV7-8 and TRBJ2-2, with TRBD1 identical over 8 bases. The CDR3 loop spans 16 amino acids. Germline V CDR1 and CDR2: SGHVS, FQNEAQ. The V segment lost 4 bases and the J segment 1 base; nucleotides outside the gene matches: 5. The CDR3 bases are TGTGCCAGCAGCTCCTTTACAGGGGGGAACACCGGGGAGCTGTTTTTT. It translates to CASSSFTGGNTGELFF.

The V gene is TRBV4-2, the J gene TRBJ1-6; D is uncertain. With 0 bases removed from V and 6 bases from J, the gap between germline ends came to 9 bases. The CDR3 has 15 residues. Germline CDR1 and CDR2: LGHNA and YNFKEQ. The CDR3 here is CASSQESLGNSPLHF. For the CDR3, the DNA is TGTGCCAGCAGCCAAGAGTCTTTGGGTAATTCACCCCTCCACTTT.

This clone appeared a single time. V usage is TRBV9 and J usage is TRBJ2-3; 9 positions match TRBD2. Germline V gives CDR1 SGDLS, CDR2 YYNGEE. This CDR3 has 18 residues. J lost 1 base, V lost 0 bases, and 9 bases had no gene match. The CDR3 DNA sequence: TGTGCCAGCAGCGTAGAACCCGGGGGACTAGCAGGCACAGATACGCAGTATTTT. Its protein is CASSVEPGGLAGTDTQYF.